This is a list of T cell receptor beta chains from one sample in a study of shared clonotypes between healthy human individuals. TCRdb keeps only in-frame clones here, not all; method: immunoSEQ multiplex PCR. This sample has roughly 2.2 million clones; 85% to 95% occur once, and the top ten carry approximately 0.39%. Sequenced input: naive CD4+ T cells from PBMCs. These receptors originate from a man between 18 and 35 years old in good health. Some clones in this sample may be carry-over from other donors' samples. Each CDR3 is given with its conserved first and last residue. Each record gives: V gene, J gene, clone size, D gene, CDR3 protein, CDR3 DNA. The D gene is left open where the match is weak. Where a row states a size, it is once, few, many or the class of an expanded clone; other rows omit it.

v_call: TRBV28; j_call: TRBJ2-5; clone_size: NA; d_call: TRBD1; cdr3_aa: CASSTPRPQGAGKTQYF; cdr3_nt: TGTGCCAGCAGTACACCCCGTCCACAGGGGGCGGGAAAGACCCAGTACTTC
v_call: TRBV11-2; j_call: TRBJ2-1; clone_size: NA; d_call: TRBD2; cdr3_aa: CASRRNRVVLAGHNNEQFF; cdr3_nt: TGTGCCAGCAGACGAAACAGGGTAGTGCTAGCGGGTCATAATAATGAGCAGTTCTTC
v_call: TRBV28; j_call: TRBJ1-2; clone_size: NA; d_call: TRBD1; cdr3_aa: CASSVQGAEGYTF; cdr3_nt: TGTGCCAGCAGCGTACAGGGGGCGGAAGGCTACACCTTC
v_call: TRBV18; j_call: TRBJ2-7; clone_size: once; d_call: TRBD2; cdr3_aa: CASSPFGGGTSYEQYF; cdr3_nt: TGTGCCAGCTCACCGTTCGGGGGGGGGACTTCCTACGAGCAGTACTTC
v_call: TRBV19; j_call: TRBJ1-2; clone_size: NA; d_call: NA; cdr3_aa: CASSTRDSVGGYTF; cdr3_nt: TGTGCCAGTAGTACACGGGACTCAGTAGGGGGCTACACCTTC
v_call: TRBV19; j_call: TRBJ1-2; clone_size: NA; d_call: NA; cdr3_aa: CASSPRGAREGYTF; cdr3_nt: TGTGCCAGTAGTCCGAGGGGGGCTCGAGAAGGCTACACCTTC
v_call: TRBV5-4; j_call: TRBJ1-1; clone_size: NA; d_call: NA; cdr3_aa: CASSLQGRGTEAFF; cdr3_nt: TGTGCCAGCAGCTTGCAGGGGAGGGGCACTGAAGCTTTCTTT
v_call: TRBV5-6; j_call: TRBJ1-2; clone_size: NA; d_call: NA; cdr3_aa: CASSPMTGGHGYGYTF; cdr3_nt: TGTGCCAGCAGCCCTATGACAGGCGGGCACGGCTATGGCTACACCTTC
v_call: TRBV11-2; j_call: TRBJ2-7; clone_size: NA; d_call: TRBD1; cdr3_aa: CASSLTRQGNEQYF; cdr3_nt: TGTGCCAGCAGCTTAACGAGACAGGGTAACGAGCAGTACTTC
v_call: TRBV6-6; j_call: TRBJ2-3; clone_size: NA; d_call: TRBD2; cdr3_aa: CASRPLAGRGTDTQYF; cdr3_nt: TGTGCCAGCAGACCACTAGCGGGACGAGGCACAGATACGCAGTATTTT
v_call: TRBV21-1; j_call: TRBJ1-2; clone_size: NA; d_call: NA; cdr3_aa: CASSKGFRENYGYTF; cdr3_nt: TGTGCCAGCAGCAAAGGGTTCAGAGAAAACTATGGCTACACCTTC
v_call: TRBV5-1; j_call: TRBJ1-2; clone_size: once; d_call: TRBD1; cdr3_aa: CASSLAGQGPGYTF; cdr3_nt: TGCGCCAGCAGCTTGGCCGGACAGGGGCCGGGCTACACCTTC
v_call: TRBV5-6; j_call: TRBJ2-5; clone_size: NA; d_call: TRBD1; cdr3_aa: CASSLVTGETQYF; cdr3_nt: TGTGCCAGCAGCTTGGTGACAGGGGAGACCCAGTACTTC
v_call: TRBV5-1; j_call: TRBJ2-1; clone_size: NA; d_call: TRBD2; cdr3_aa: CASSNGLAGPNEQFF; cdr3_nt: TGCGCCAGCAGCAACGGACTAGCGGGGCCAAATGAGCAGTTCTTC
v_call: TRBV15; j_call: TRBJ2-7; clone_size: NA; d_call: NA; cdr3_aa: CATSMGSVEQYF; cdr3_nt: TGTGCCACCAGCATGGGCTCTGTCGAGCAGTACTTC
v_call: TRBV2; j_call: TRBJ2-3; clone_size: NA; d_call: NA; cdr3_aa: CASSEEGPWGTQYF; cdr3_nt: TGTGCCAGCAGTGAAGAGGGCCCCTGGGGTACGCAGTATTTT
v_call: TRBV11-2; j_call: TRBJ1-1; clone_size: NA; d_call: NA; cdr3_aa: CASSQRANRNTEAFF; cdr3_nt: TGTGCCAGCAGCCAGAGGGCAAATCGGAACACTGAAGCTTTCTTT
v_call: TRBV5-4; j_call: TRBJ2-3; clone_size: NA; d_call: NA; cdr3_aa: CATQPTGGTDTQYF; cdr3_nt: TGTGCCACCCAACCCACGGGCGGCACAGATACGCAGTATTTT
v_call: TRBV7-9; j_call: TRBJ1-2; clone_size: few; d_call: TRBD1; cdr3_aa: CASSLAAGGWGYTF; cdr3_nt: TGTGCCAGCAGCCTGGCTGCAGGGGGCTGGGGCTACACCTTC
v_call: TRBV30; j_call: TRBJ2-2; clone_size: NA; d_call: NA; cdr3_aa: CAWSLPGELFF; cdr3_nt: TGTGCCTGGAGTCTTCCCGGGGAGCTGTTTTTT
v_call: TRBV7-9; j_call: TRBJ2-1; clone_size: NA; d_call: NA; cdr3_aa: CASSFDYNEQFF; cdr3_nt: TGTGCCAGCAGCTTTGACTACAATGAGCAGTTCTTC
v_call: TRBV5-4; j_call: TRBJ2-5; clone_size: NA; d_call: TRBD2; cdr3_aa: CASSQKLAGDSGETQYF; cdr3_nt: TGTGCCAGCAGCCAGAAACTAGCGGGAGATTCGGGGGAGACCCAGTACTTC
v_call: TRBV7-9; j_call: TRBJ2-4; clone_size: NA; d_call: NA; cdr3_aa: CASSLAYVGVAKNIQYF; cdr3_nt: TGTGCCAGCAGCTTAGCGTATGTGGGGGTGGCCAAAAACATTCAGTACTTC
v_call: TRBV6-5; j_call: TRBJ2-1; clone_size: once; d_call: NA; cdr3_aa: CASSYSTAGGVNEQFF; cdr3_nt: TGTGCCAGCAGTTACTCGACTGCAGGGGGGGTAAATGAGCAGTTCTTC
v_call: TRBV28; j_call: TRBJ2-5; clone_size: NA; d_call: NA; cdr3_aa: CASRMGASQETQYF; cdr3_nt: TGTGCCAGCAGGATGGGAGCCAGCCAAGAGACCCAGTACTTC
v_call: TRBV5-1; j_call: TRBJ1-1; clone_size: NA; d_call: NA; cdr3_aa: CASSLRQWNTEAFF; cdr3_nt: TGCGCCAGCAGCCTTAGACAGTGGAACACTGAAGCTTTCTTT
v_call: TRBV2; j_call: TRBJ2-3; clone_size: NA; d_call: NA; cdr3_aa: CASSEWGASTDTQYF; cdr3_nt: TGTGCCAGCAGTGAGTGGGGAGCTAGCACAGATACGCAGTATTTT
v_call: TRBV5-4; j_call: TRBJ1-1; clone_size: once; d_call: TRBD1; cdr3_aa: CASTPRQGRLAVTEAFF; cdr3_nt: TGTGCCAGCACCCCCCGACAGGGGAGATTGGCGGTTACTGAAGCTTTCTTT
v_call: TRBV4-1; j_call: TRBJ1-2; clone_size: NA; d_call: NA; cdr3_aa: CASSQGAGSDYGYTF; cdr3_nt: TGCGCCAGCAGCCAAGGAGCGGGGTCCGACTATGGCTACACCTTC
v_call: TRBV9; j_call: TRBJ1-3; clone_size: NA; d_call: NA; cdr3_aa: CASSVDRDTGNTIYF; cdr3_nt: TGTGCCAGCAGCGTAGATCGGGACACTGGAAACACCATATATTTT
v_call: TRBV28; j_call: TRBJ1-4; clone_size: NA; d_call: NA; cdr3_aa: CASSSGLREKLFF; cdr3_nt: TGTGCCAGCAGTTCGGGTTTGAGGGAAAAACTGTTTTTT
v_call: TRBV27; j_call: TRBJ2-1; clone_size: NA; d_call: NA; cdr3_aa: CASRQTLFNEQFF; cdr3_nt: TGTGCCAGCAGGCAAACCCTATTCAATGAGCAGTTCTTC
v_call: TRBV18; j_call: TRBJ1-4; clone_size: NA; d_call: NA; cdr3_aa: CASSPRQGVEKLFF; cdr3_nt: TGTGCCAGCTCACCAAGGCAGGGTGTCGAAAAACTGTTTTTT
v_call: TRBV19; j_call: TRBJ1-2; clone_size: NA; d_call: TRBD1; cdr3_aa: CASSERPGTGRHYGYTF; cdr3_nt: TGTGCCAGTAGCGAACGACCCGGGACAGGGAGGCACTATGGCTACACCTTC
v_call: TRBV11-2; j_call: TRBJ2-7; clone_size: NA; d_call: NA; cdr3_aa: CASSLRPLGLLYF; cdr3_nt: TGTGCCAGCAGCTTAAGGCCATTGGGGCTTCTGTACTTC
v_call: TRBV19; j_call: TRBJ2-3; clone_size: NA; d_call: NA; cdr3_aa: CASSIVFRAGGTDTQYF; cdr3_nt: TGTGCCAGTAGTATAGTCTTTAGGGCAGGGGGCACAGATACGCAGTATTTT
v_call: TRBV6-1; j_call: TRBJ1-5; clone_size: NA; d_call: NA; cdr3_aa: CASSERTEWISNQPQHF; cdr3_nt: TGTGCCAGCAGTGAACGCACAGAGTGGATTAGCAATCAGCCCCAGCATTTT
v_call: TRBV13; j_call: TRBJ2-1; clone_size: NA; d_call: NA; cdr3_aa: CASSGSKLVNFWQFF; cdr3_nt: TGTGCCAGCAGCGGCAGCAAACTAGTTAACTTTTGGCAGTTCTTC
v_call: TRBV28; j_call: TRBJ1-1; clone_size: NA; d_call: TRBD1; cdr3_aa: CASSLPGTAGAAFF; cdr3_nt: TGTGCCAGCAGTCTACCCGGGACAGCCGGCGCAGCTTTCTTT
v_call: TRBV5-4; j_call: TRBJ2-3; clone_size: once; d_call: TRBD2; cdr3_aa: CASSLEASGSGADTQYF; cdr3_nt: TGTGCCAGCAGCTTGGAGGCTAGCGGGAGCGGGGCAGATACGCAGTATTTT
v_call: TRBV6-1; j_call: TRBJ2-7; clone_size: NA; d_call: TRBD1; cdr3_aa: CASTIRQGTYEQYF; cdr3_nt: TGTGCCAGCACTATTAGACAGGGGACCTACGAGCAGTACTTC
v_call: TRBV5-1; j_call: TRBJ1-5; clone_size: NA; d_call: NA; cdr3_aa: CASSLAGGNQPQHF; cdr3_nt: TGCGCCAGCAGCTTGGCCGGGGGCAATCAGCCCCAGCATTTT
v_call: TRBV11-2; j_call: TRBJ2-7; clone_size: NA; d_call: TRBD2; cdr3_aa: CASSLGTSGRAGEQYF; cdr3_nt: TGTGCCAGCAGCTTAGGGACTAGCGGGAGGGCTGGCGAGCAGTACTTC
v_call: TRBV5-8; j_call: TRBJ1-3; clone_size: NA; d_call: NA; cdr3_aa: CASSPELGNTIYF; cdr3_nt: TGTGCCAGCAGCCCCGAACTGGGAAACACCATATATTTT
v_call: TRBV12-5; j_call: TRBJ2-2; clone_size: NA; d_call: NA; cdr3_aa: CASGLVGGTGELFF; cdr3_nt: TGTGCTAGTGGTTTGGTCGGGGGCACCGGGGAGCTGTTTTTT
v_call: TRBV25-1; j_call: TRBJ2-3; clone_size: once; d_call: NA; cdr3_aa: CASSDSPISGTDTQYF; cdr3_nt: TGTGCCAGCAGTGATAGCCCAATCAGCGGCACAGATACGCAGTATTTT
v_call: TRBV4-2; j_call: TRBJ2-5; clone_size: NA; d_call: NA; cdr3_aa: CASSQDWRKETQYF; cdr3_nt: TGTGCCAGCAGCCAAGATTGGAGGAAGGAGACCCAGTACTTC
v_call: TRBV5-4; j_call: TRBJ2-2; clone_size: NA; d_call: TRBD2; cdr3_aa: CASSYTGLVKAGELFF; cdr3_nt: TGTGCCAGCAGCTACACGGGACTAGTAAAAGCCGGGGAGCTGTTTTTT
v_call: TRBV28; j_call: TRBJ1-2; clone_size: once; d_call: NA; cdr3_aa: CASSFPHGYTF; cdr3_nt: TGTGCCAGCAGTTTTCCACATGGCTACACCTTC
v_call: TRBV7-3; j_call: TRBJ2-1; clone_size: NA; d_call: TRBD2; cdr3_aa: CASSPTSGSLNEQFF; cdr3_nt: TGTGCCAGCAGCCCTACTAGCGGGAGTTTGAATGAGCAGTTCTTC
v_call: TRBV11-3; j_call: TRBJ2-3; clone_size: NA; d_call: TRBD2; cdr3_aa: CASSSGRGGGRGDTQYF; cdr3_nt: TGTGCCAGCAGCTCCGGCCGGGGGGGCGGGAGAGGAGATACGCAGTATTTT
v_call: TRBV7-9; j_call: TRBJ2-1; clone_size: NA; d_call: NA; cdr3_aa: CASSLGAGSAYNEQFF; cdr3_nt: TGTGCCAGCAGCTTAGGTGCGGGCAGCGCCTACAATGAGCAGTTCTTC
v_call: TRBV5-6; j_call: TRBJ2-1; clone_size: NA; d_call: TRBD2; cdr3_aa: CASSYYSGTRVHEQFF; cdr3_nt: TGTGCCAGCAGCTACTACTCCGGGACTAGGGTGCATGAGCAGTTCTTC
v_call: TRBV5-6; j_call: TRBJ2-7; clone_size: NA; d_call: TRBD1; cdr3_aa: CASSLAAGGWSYEQYF; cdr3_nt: TGTGCCAGCAGCTTGGCGGCAGGGGGCTGGTCCTACGAGCAGTACTTC
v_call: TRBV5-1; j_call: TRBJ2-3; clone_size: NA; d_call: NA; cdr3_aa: CASSLPGGTSTDTQYF; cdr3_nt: TGCGCCAGCAGCTTGCCTGGCGGTACTAGCACAGATACGCAGTATTTT
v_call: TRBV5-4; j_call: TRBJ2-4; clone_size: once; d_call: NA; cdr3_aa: CASSPPSAVNIQYF; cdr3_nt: TGTGCCAGCAGCCCTCCTTCGGCGGTAAACATTCAGTACTTC
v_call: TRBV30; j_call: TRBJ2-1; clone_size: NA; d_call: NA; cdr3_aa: CAWSVAGSPPFF; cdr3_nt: TGTGCCTGGAGTGTTGCGGGAAGTCCTCCGTTCTTC
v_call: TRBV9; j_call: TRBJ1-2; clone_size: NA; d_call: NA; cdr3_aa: CASSVADSLFYGYTF; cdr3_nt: TGTGCCAGCAGCGTAGCGGACAGCCTTTTCTATGGCTACACCTTC
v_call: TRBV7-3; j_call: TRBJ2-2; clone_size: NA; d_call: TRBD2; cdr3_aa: CASSHPGGSRTGELFF; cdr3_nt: TGTGCCAGCAGCCACCCGGGGGGGTCGAGGACCGGGGAGCTGTTTTTT
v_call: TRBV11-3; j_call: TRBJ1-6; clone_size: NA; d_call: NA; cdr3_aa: CASSLAELDSPLHF; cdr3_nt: TGTGCCAGCAGCTTAGCAGAGTTGGATTCACCCCTCCACTTT